What follows is one TCR beta chain and its context. What it recognizes is unknown. The data belong to a study of CD8+CD57+ T cells in acquired aplastic anemia. CDR1 is SGHNT, CDR2 YYREEE, per germline (reference sequence). The CDR3 consists of 12 residues. V was cut by 4 bases and J by 5 bases, with 9 bases left in between. Study-wide results and caveats: Comparison of patients with controls identified nearly 30 shared CD8+ CDR3 sequences.

Genomic DNA provided the template from which TCR beta VDJ and CDR3 profiles were obtained. TCRdb passed the reads through MiXCR, listing each CDR3 protein once. The sample has around 140,000 distinct CDR3 sequences, 35% to 50% seen once. V gene TRBV5-4 combines with J gene TRBJ2-5; D remains unclear. Specimen: sorted CD4+, CD8+, or CD8+CD57+ T cells (not recorded which) from PBMCs. This receptor was obtained from a human donor in good health, serving as a control. The CDR3 loop is CASSLGWETQYF. The CDR3 DNA follows: TGTGCCAGCAGCCTAGGTTGGGAGACCCAGTACTTC.